This T cell receptor beta chain appears in the sequencing data of a study of radiotherapy plus CTLA-4 blockade in lung cancer. Study-wide background: The study recorded objective responses in 18% of patients and disease control in approximately 29%. The study's findings and limits: Alongside interferon-beta, early blood T cell clone dynamics were reportedly the best predictor of response. Researchers report tumor-derived TCR clones expanding in blood after radiotherapy plus ipilimumab.

Trimming took 1 base from V and 0 from J, leaving 6 bases between them. Per germline, CDR1 MGHRA and CDR2 YSYEKL. CDR3 size: 15 residues. This clone was picked up one time. The antigen is unknown. Only in-frame clones appear in the TCRdb table, and some are missing; sequencing was by immunoSEQ multiplex PCR. The data show about 73,000 clones, around 86% seen once. In chemo-refractory metastatic non-small-cell lung cancer, patients got ipilimumab CTLA-4 blockade together with focal radiation. The sequencing used peripheral blood, collected from a patient treated with radiotherapy plus ipilimumab. J is TRBJ2-2 and V is TRBV4-1, with a tentative D call TRBD2 (5 bases). The TCR sequence derives from a human donor with non-small cell lung cancer that progressed on radiotherapy plus ipilimumab. The CDR3 loop reads CASSQAGTNTGELFF. Written as DNA, the CDR3 is TGCGCCAGCAGCCAAGCGGGAACGAACACCGGGGAGCTGTTTTTT.